At least ten counts were recorded for the clone carrying this TCR beta chain. The target antigen is unknown. V lost 1 base, J lost 3 bases, and 4 bases lay in between. The CDR3 covers 13 residues. Sample-barcoded 5' priming and a J-beta primer mix drove a second PCR of about 7 to 12 cycles. Each cDNA molecule carried a tag from a template-switch adaptor that contained 12 random nucleotides. TCRdb reprocessed the 5' RACE reads via MiXCR and lists one record per CDR3 protein. The sample carries 1.8 million or so distinct CDR3 sequences, around 40% recorded once. This record comes from a study of blood T cells in healthy people across ages. Study-level results: There was a strong correlation between TCR beta diversity and naive T cell percentage.

The receptor was derived from a human donor in good health. The specimen was blood. This chain joins TRBV12-3 or TRBV12-4 and TRBJ1-5; D ambiguous. The CDR3: CASSLGYNQPQHF. The CDR3 coding sequence is TGTGCCAGCAGTTTAGGGTACAATCAGCCCCAGCATTTT.